These 2 T cell receptor beta chains share one sample of origin, sequenced in a study of siplizumab effects on memory and regulatory T cells. Using immunoSEQ multiplex PCR, the repertoire was profiled, and TCRdb retains in-frame clones only, with some absent. The data contain about 82,000 clones, 80% to 90% of them seen just once; the ten biggest clones take up over 1.5%. Sequenced: Tregs sorted from blood. These receptors all stem from a human donor in good health.

The rearrangement joins TRBV7-9 to TRBJ2-1; TRBD1 matches at 7 bases. The CDR3 spans 14 residues. Germline values: CDR1 SEHNR, CDR2 FQNEAQ (reference sequence). Unmatched junction bases numbered 8, after V lost 5 bases and J lost 7 bases. CDR3 nucleotides: TGTGCCAGCAGCAGACAGGGTTTGCGAAATGAGCAGTTCTTC. As protein: CASSRQGLRNEQFF.

J is TRBJ2-3 and V is TRBV4-2; possibly TRBD2 for D (6 bases). The V and J ends lost 0 bases and 2 bases respectively, with 15 bases between them. Germline V lookup: CDR1 LGHNA, CDR2 YNFKEQ. CDR3 length: 17 amino acids. The CDR3 sequence: CASSQDPSLANTDTQYF. The CDR3 nucleotides read TGTGCCAGCAGCCAAGATCCTAGTCTAGCGAACACAGATACGCAGTATTTT.